The entry below gives a single T cell receptor beta chain sequence along with its context. What antigen it recognizes has not been identified. Nothing much larger sits one base from this clone, and base qualities are not available. The sample is drawn from a study of T cell clonotyping in hematopoietic cell transplantation (dated by TCRdb to the early 2020s). Background on the whole study: Pretransplant recipient samples were obtained after cytoreduction. A total of 120 to 150 blood samples were gathered in the study from around 40 consecutive transplant recipients along with their related donors. Patient recruitment ran from late 2015 to early 2017, and follow-up continued until late 2020 or death. Broader findings and caveats from the paper: Just a small fraction of recipient repertoires overlapped with donor repertoires, and more than 95% appeared de novo at the given depth. Sample size was limited, and cells were not sorted, so CD4 and CD8 repertoire contributions could not be separated. Inverse Simpson Index values from donors and from recipients before transplant predicted broader TCR repertoire diversity after transplant. After transplant, TCR diversity in recipients dropped, and pathologically expanded clonotypes increased progressively from day 30 to day 180.

The immunoSEQ assay, a bias-controlled multiplex PCR using V- and J-specific primers, was used to amplify TCR beta CDR3 regions from genomic DNA. A second PCR step added a proprietary barcode and Illumina adapter sequences to the CDR3 amplicons. An Illumina MiSeq instrument was used to sequence the CDR3 libraries. The study's processing was this. Export and quality control were handled in immunoSEQ Analyzer 3.0, while downstream analyses relied on R Bioconductor and Immunarch. Only productive rearrangements in the normalized downsampled data set were used to calculate repertoire metrics. In the normalized cohort, clonotypes with more than 5 templates were defined as pathologically expanded. The Inverse Simpson Index served as the measure of repertoire diversity. To capture all clonotypes, the CMV-specificity analyses were run on the non-normalized data set. In its TCRdb copy, this immuneACCESS table keeps in-frame sequences only and misses some clones. Where compared with another copy, unresolved V genes explain less than half of these, and the others have no known cause. The V and J calls and the clone size are those of that table, but D and trimming were determined from the DNA. In this sample the table shows roughly 49,000 clones, approximately 90% of which occur a single time. Of the sample, about 6% is held by the ten largest clones.

Explained via the paper, the time point label denotes: recipient sample about 28 days before transplant, after cytoreduction. Recipient blood was collected about 28 days before transplant and at days 30, 100 and 180 after transplant. Nuclei Lysis Solution was used to extract genomic DNA from fresh or cryopreserved unfractionated peripheral blood mononuclear cells. The germline V gene gives CDR1 as MDHEN and CDR2 as SYDVKM. Relative to germline, V is 6 bases shorter and J is 3 bases shorter, with 14 bases between their ends. The CDR3 covers 14 residues, taking in both the cysteine and the phenylalanine. The DNA shown is the 42-base CDR3, in frame from base 1.

The specimen comprised peripheral blood mononuclear cells, sampled before stem cell transplant. This receptor was taken from a man aged 55 to 70 with biphenotypic leukemia. Some clones in this sample may be carry-over from other donors' samples. The sequence joins TRBV28 to TRBJ1-1; the D gene cannot be named for sure. The CDR3 region: CASRLGSWDTEAFF. DNA sequence: TGTGCCAGCAGACTAGGAAGCTGGGACACTGAAGCTTTCTTT.